What follows are 23 T cell receptor beta chains derived from one specimen sequenced in a study of blood T cells in healthy people across ages (dated by TCRdb to between 2015 and 2017). The library was produced with 5' RACE. The sequencer was an Illumina HiSeq 2500. A second PCR of roughly 6 to 12 cycles was performed with a sample-barcoded 5' primer and a J-beta primer mix. TCRdb cleaned the public reads at Q25 with fastp, built clones with MiXCR and kept in-frame beta chains. Each record represents a unique CDR3 protein, reported with the most common genes and DNA among its rows. Present in this sample are around 280,000 distinct CDR3 sequences, around 27% of which were seen just once. Jointly, the top ten make up around 29% of the sample. The sample comprised blood. The receptors were sampled from a woman between 65 and 79 years old in good health.

In this sample, this clonotype turned up a few times. The chain links TRBV7-2 to TRBJ2-1; 10 positions match TRBD2. CDR1 is SGHTA and CDR2 is FQGNSA in the germline V gene. The CDR3 has 14 amino acids. V lost 4 bases to trimming and J lost 8 bases; unmatched junction nucleotides: 5. As DNA, the CDR3 is TGTGCCAGCAGCTCTAGCGGGAGATGGCATGAGCAGTTCTTC. As protein: CASSSSGRWHEQFF.

The chain joins TRBV5-1 to TRBJ2-5; 13 bases are shared with TRBD2. The CDR3 sequence is 15 residues long. Trimming removed 4 bases from V and 6 bases from J; junction bases left unmatched: 6. CDR1 SGHRS and CDR2 YFSETQ come from the germline V gene. The DNA for the CDR3 is TGCGCCAGCAGCGAGGGACTAGCGGGAATAAAGACCCAGTACTTC. This codes for CASSEGLAGIKTQYF.

This clonotype was recorded a few times. The rearrangement uses TRBV12-3 or TRBV12-4 and TRBJ2-7; TRBD2 agrees at 8 bases. The CDR3 spans 13 residues. Unmatched junction bases numbered 3, after V lost 5 bases and J lost 3 bases. CDR3 sequence: CASSKTSVYEQYF. The CDR3 nucleotides read TGTGCCAGCAGTAAGACTAGCGTCTACGAGCAGTACTTC.

Only a few counts were recorded for this clonotype. The chain combines TRBV29-1 with TRBJ1-2; 10 bases align to TRBD1. V lost 7 bases to trimming and J lost 3 bases; unmatched junction nucleotides: 11. The germline V gene has CDR1 SQVTM and CDR2 ANQGSEA. The CDR3 runs 15 residues. The CDR3 DNA reads TGCAGCGCTGACCGGCCGGGACAGGGGTACTATGGCTACACCTTC. Translating gives CSADRPGQGYYGYTF.

The chain carries TRBV7-3 and TRBJ1-1; TRBD1 agrees at 11 bases. The CDR3 contains 17 residues. The V and J ends lost 2 bases and 1 base, in that order; junction bases with no gene match: 6. Germline V gives CDR1 SGHTA, CDR2 FQGTGA. The CDR3 here is CASSLAGQGVGNTEAFF. In nucleotides, the CDR3 is TGTGCCAGCAGCTTAGCGGGACAGGGGGTCGGGAACACTGAAGCTTTCTTT. Full variable domain (rest looked up from reference TRBV7-3 and TRBJ1-1): GAGVSQTPSNKVTEKGKYVELRCDPISGHTALYWYRQSLGQGPEFLIYFQGTGAADDSGLPNDRFFAVRPEGSVSTLKIQRTERGDSAVYLCASSLAGQGVGNTEAFFGQGTRLTVV.

The chain has TRBV10-3 and TRBJ2-5; perhaps D is TRBD1 or TRBD2 (5 bases each). Germline CDR1 and CDR2: ENHRY and SYGVKD. The germline V and J ends were trimmed by 10 bases and 4 bases, with 16 bases remaining between them. The CDR3 sequence is 13 residues long. The CDR3 region is CASSVPGTETQYF. DNA of the CDR3: TGTGCCAGCAGCGTACCCGGGACAGAGACCCAGTACTTC.

The genes are TRBV20-1 and TRBJ2-7; D perhaps matches TRBD2 (5 bases). The CDR3 is 14 residues long. Germline V lookup: CDR1 DFQATT, CDR2 SNEGSKA (reference sequence). V lost 2 bases to trimming and J lost 1 base, with 12 bases between them. The CDR3 is CSARMVTGSYEQYF. The CDR3 nucleotides are TGCAGTGCTAGAATGGTAACGGGATCCTACGAGCAGTACTTC.

The table lists this clonotype with a few counts. The chain carries TRBV9 and TRBJ2-5, with TRBD2 identical over 8 bases. The J call may be faulty, since TRBJ2-7 better matches the DNA end. In germline, CDR1 is SGDLS, CDR2 YYNGEE. This CDR3 has 15 residues. CDR3 protein: CASSVGFSGAYEQYF. CDR3 nucleotides: TGTGCCAGCAGCGTAGGTTTTAGCGGGGCCTACGAGCAGTACTTC.

This chain uses TRBV6-5 with TRBJ2-1; D ambiguous. Germline CDR1 MNHEY, CDR2 SVGAGI. The V and J ends lost 5 bases and 8 bases respectively, with 13 bases between them. The CDR3 contains 13 residues. The CDR3 sequence is CASSNNGYDEQFF. The CDR3 nucleotides read TGTGCCAGCAGTAATAACGGATATGATGAGCAGTTCTTC.

The chain employs TRBV20-1 and TRBJ2-7; 10 nucleotides align to TRBD2. V lost 3 bases to trimming and J lost 4 bases; unmatched junction nucleotides: 12. CDR1 and CDR2 (germline): DFQATT, SNEGSKA (reference sequence). The CDR3 consists of 16 residues. CDR3 sequence (DNA): TGCAGTGCTAGGTCGTTAGCGGGAGGACTAGGGTACGAGCAGTACTTC. Its protein product is CSARSLAGGLGYEQYF.

The rearrangement links TRBV12-3 or TRBV12-4 to TRBJ1-1; D is perhaps TRBD1 (5 bases). Trimming cost V 5 bases and J 2 bases, with 9 bases left between them. The CDR3 extends over 13 amino acids. This chain's CDR3 is CASSPRANTEAFF. CDR3 nucleotide sequence: TGTGCCAGCAGTCCCAGGGCCAACACTGAAGCTTTCTTT.

This clonotype has more than one count but fewer than ten. V is TRBV6-2 or TRBV6-3 and J is TRBJ2-1; 7 bases match TRBD2. V lost 0 bases, J lost 5 bases, and 7 bases stayed unmatched. Germline values: CDR1 MNHEY, CDR2 SVGEGT. This CDR3 has 16 residues. CDR3 sequence (DNA): TGTGCCAGCAGTTACTCGTTGGCGGGACTACACAATGAGCAGTTCTTC. Residues: CASSYSLAGLHNEQFF.

This clonotype occurred a few times. The V call is TRBV20-1, the J call TRBJ1-5, with 9 bases matching TRBD1. This CDR3 region has 14 residues. Per the germline V gene, CDR1 is DFQATT and CDR2 is SNEGSKA (reference sequence). The V gene end was trimmed by 5 bases and the J gene end by 9 bases; junction bases not matched to a gene: 11. This CDR3 is CSAVRDREQGPQHF. CDR3 DNA: TGCAGTGCTGTCCGGGACAGGGAGCAAGGGCCCCAGCATTTT.

This clonotype was counted between two and nine times. V and J are TRBV2 and TRBJ1-5, with unresolved D. The germline V gene has CDR1 SNHLY and CDR2 FYNNEI. The CDR3 has 12 amino acids. V lost 8 bases, J lost 6 bases, and 11 bases lay in between. The CDR3 bases are TGTGCCAGCTCGAGGATTGGTCAGCCCCAGCATTTT. Protein sequence: CASSRIGQPQHF.

In its sample, this clonotype was seen a few times. The chain is built from TRBV14 and TRBJ2-1, with TRBD2 matching over 12 bases. Germline CDR1 SGHDN, CDR2 FVKESK. There are 18 residues in the CDR3. V trimming: 0 bases; J trimming: 8 bases; junction bases outside the gene matches: 11. CDR3 nucleotides: TGTGCCAGCAGCCAAGACCGGGGGCTAGCGGGAGGGTTTGATGAGCAGTTCTTC. It encodes CASSQDRGLAGGFDEQFF.

This clonotype was detected a few times. The genes are TRBV25-1 and TRBJ2-5; TRBD1 matches at 7 bases. This CDR3 spans 14 amino acids. From germline, CDR1 is MGHDK and CDR2 SYGVNS. Trimming removed 1 base from V and 5 bases from J; junction bases left unmatched: 4. DNA of the CDR3: TGTGCCAGCAGTGAATTTAACAGGGGTGAGACCCAGTACTTC. This encodes CASSEFNRGETQYF. The variable domain in full, completed from reference TRBV25-1 and TRBJ2-5, reads EADIYQTPRYLVIGTGKKITLECSQTMGHDKMYWYQQDPGMELHLIHYSYGVNSTEKGDLSSESTVSRIRTEHFPLTLESARPSHTSQYLCASSEFNRGETQYFGPGTRLLVL.

The chain employs TRBV5-6 and TRBJ2-2, with D uncertain. Trimming shortened V by 4 bases and J by 2 bases, and 12 bases separated the two germline ends. This CDR3 contains 15 residues. The V gene's germline CDR1 is SGHDT and CDR2 YYEEEE. The CDR3 DNA follows: TGTGCCAGCAGCCCCAGGCCTAAAAACACCGGGGAGCTGTTTTTT. It specifies CASSPRPKNTGELFF.

This clonotype was seen a few times. The J gene is TRBJ2-2, the V gene TRBV20-1; 8 nucleotides line up with TRBD2. The V and J ends lost 6 bases and 9 bases, in that order; junction bases with no gene match: 12. Germline CDR1 DFQATT, CDR2 SNEGSKA (reference sequence). CDR3 size: 14 residues. CDR3 DNA sequence: TGCAGTGCAACTAGCGGAGAGGCATCCCGGGAGCTGTTTTTT. This gives the protein CSATSGEASRELFF.

In this sample, this clonotype turned up many times. The chain carries TRBV29-1 and TRBJ2-1; TRBD2 aligns across 8 bases. The CDR3 has 15 amino acids. In germline, CDR1 is SQVTM, CDR2 ANQGSEA. Germline trimming cut 7 bases from V and 0 bases from J; bases unmatched to any gene: 8. The CDR3 here is CSALAGLSSYNEQFF. The CDR3 DNA reads as TGCAGCGCGTTAGCGGGACTGAGCTCCTACAATGAGCAGTTCTTC.

This clonotype was counted between two and nine times. At one end, the junction sequence differs from germline, possibly due to a read error. This chain connects TRBV6-5 to TRBJ1-2, with 12 bases lining up with TRBD1. This CDR3 is built from 19 residues. CDR1 is MNHEY, CDR2 SVGAGI, per germline. CDR3 coding DNA: TGTGCCAGCAGTCACTCTGTGATCAGGGACAGGGGGCGGCCCTATGGCTACACCTTC. As protein: CASSHSVIRDRGRPYGYTF.

The J gene is TRBJ2-5, the V gene TRBV6-5; perhaps TRBD2 as D (5 bases). From germline, CDR1 is MNHEY and CDR2 SVGAGI. The ends were cut back, 6 bases at V and 2 bases at J, with 10 bases in the middle. The CDR3 runs 13 residues. DNA for the CDR3: TGTGCCAGCAGGTGGACGGGGCAAGAGACCCAGTACTTC. Translating gives CASRWTGQETQYF.

This clonotype was seen ten or more times. The chain links TRBV3-1 to TRBJ1-2; possibly TRBD1 for D (5 bases). The V gene lost 4 bases and the J gene lost 2 bases, with 11 bases spanning the gap. The germline V gene has CDR1 LGHDT and CDR2 YNNKEL (reference sequence). The CDR3 is made up of 14 amino acids. The DNA of the CDR3 is TGTGCCAGCAGCCTCGAGGGGTCCAACTATGGCTACACCTTC. Translation gives CASSLEGSNYGYTF.

The genes are TRBV7-6 and TRBJ2-1; 8 bases fit TRBD1. Germline V CDR1 and CDR2: SGHVS, FNYEAQ. The V segment lost 11 bases and the J segment 6 bases; nucleotides outside the gene matches: 12. The CDR3 runs 14 residues. The CDR3: CADTPGQVSNEQFF. In DNA, the CDR3 is TGTGCCGACACCCCGGGACAGGTCAGCAATGAGCAGTTCTTC.